This TCR beta chain was recovered during a study of blood T cell repertoires in COVID-19. The overall study: Material from acute and convalescent COVID-19 was sourced from the United States, Italy and Spain. PBMCs, B-cell-depleted T cells, or T cells provided the cDNA or gDNA that made up the material.

Trimming left V 0 bases short and J 6 bases short, with 10 bases between. Germline CDR1 and CDR2: SGDLS and YYNGEE. This CDR3 comprises 13 residues. In the authors' workflow: Amplifying reference gene primers gave estimates of nucleated cell counts. This table comes from immunoSEQ multiplex PCR, and its TCRdb copy is limited to in-frame clones, with some not included. V and J calls plus clone size are reproduced from that table; the DNA served to infer D and trimming. The sample has around 260,000 clones, roughly four fifths seen once. The clonotype comes from a woman aged 50 to 65 who had recovered from COVID-19. J is TRBJ2-7 and V is TRBV9; D perhaps matches TRBD2 (6 bases). Sample: peripheral blood. The CDR3 region is CASSVELGGEQYF. CDR3 coding DNA: TGTGCCAGCAGCGTAGAACTCGGGGGCGAGCAGTACTTC.